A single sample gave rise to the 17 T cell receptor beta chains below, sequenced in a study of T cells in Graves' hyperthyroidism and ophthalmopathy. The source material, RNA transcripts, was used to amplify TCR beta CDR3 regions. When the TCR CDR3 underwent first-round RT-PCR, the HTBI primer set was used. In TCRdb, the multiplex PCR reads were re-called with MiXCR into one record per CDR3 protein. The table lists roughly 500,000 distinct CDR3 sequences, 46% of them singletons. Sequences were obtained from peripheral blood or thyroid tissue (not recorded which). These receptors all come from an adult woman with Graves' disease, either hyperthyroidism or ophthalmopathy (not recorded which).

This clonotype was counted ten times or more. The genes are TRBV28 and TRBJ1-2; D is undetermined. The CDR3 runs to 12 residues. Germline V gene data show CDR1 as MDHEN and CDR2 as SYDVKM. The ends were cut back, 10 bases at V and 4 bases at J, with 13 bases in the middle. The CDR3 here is CATGRIVYGYTF. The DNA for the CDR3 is TGTGCCACCGGACGGATTGTCTATGGCTACACCTTC.

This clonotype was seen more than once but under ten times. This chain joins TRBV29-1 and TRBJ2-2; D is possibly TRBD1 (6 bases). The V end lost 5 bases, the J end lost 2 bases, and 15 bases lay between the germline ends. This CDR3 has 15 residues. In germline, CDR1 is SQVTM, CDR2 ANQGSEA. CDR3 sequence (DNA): TGCAGCGTTTTGGGGGCCGGACATAACACCGGGGAGCTGTTTTTT. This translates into CSVLGAGHNTGELFF.

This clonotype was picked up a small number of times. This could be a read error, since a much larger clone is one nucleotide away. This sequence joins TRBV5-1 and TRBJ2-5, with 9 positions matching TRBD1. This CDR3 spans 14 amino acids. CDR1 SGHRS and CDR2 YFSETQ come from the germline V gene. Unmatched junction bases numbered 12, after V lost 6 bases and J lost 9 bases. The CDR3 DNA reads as TGCGCCAGCACCGAACAGGGGGCATGGGAGGCCCAGTACTTC. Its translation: CASTEQGAWEAQYF.

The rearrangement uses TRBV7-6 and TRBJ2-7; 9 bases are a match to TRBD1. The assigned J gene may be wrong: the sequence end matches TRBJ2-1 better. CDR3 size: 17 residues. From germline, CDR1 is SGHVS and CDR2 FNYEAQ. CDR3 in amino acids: CASSYRTGTGTYNEQFF. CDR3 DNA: TGTGCCAGCAGCTATAGAACCGGGACAGGGACGTACAATGAGCAGTTCTTC.

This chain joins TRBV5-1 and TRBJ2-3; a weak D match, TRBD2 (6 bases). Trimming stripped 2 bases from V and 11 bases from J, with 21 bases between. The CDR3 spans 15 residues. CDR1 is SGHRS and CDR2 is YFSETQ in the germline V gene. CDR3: CASSFTSGRNNEQYF. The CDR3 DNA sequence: TGCGCCAGCAGCTTCACCAGCGGGCGGAACAATGAGCAGTATTTT.

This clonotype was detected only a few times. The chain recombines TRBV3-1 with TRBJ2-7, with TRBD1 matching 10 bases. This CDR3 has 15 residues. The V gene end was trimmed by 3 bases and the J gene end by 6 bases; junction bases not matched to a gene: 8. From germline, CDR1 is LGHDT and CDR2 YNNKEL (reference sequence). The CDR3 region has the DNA TGTGCCAGCAGCCACAGAGACAGGGGGCCTGGCGAGCAGTACTTC. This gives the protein CASSHRDRGPGEQYF.

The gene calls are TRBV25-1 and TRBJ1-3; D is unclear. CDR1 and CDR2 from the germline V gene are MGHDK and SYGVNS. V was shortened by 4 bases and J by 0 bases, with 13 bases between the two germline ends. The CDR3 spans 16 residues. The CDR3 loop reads CASSGKNYHSGNTIYF. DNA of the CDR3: TGTGCCAGCAGTGGCAAAAACTACCACTCTGGAAACACCATATATTTT.

CDR3 residues: CASSLKDFAEAFF. In nucleotides, the CDR3 is TGTGCCAGCAGCCTAAAGGACTTCGCTGAAGCTTTCTTT. V and J are TRBV5-4 and TRBJ1-1; D not certain. The CDR3 runs to 13 residues. Germline assignment: CDR1 SGHNT and CDR2 YYREEE (reference sequence). Trimming removed 4 bases from V and 6 bases from J, with 13 bases in between.

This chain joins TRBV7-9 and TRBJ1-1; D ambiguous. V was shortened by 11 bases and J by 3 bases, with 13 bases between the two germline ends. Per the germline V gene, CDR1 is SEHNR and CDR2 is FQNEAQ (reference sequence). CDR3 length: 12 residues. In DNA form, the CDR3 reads TGTGCCTGGAGGGAGTTCGACACTGAAGCTTTCTTT. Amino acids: CAWREFDTEAFF.

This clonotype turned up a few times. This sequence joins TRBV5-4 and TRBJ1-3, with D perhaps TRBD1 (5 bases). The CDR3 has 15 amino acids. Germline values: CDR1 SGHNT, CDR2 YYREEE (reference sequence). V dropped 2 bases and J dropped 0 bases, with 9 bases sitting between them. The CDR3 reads CASSFDSHSGNTIYF. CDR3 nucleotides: TGTGCCAGCAGCTTTGACAGCCACTCTGGAAACACCATATATTTT.

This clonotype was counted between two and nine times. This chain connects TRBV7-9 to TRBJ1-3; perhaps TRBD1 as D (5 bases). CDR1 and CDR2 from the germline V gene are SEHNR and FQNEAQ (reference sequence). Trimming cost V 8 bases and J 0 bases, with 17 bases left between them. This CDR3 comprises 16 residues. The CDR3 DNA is TGTGCCAGCTCAACTTCCGCAGGGATCTCTGGAAACACCATATATTTT. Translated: CASSTSAGISGNTIYF.

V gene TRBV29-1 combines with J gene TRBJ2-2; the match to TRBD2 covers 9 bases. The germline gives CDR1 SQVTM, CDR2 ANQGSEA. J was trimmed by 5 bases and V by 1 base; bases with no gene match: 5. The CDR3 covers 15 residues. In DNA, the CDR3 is TGCAGCGTTGAAGGGCTAGCGGGACGAACCGGGGAGCTGTTTTTT. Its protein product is CSVEGLAGRTGELFF.

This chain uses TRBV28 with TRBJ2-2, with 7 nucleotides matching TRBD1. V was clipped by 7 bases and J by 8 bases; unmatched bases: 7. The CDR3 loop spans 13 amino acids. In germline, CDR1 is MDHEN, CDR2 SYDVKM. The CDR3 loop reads CASNEKGAGELFF. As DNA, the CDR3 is TGTGCCAGCAATGAGAAGGGGGCTGGGGAGCTGTTTTTT.

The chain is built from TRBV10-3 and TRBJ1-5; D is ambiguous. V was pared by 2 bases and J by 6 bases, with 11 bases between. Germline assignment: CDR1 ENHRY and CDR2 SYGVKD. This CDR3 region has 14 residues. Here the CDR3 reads CAISEVQVIQPQHF. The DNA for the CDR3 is TGTGCCATCAGTGAGGTCCAGGTGATTCAGCCCCAGCATTTT.

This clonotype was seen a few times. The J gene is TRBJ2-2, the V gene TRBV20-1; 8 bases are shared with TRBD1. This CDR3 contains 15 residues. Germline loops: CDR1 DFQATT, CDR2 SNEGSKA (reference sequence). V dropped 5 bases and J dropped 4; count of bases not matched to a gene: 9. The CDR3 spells CSAPSLDRGTGELFF. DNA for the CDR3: TGCAGTGCTCCTTCCCTAGACAGGGGCACCGGGGAGCTGTTTTTT.

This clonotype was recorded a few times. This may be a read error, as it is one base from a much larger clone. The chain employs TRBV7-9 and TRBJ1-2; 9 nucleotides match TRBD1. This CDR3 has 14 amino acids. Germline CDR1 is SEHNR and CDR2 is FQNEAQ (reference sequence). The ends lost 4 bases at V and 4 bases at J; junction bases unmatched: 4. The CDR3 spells CASSSTGGSYGYTF. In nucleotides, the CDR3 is TGTGCCAGCAGCTCAACAGGGGGCTCCTATGGCTACACCTTC.

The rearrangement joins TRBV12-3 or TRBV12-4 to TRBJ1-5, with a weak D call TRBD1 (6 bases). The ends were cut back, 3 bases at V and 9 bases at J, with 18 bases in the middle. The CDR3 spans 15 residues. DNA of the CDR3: TGTGCCAGCAGTTTCGGGACAACCTTAAGTTGGCCCCAGCATTTT. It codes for CASSFGTTLSWPQHF.